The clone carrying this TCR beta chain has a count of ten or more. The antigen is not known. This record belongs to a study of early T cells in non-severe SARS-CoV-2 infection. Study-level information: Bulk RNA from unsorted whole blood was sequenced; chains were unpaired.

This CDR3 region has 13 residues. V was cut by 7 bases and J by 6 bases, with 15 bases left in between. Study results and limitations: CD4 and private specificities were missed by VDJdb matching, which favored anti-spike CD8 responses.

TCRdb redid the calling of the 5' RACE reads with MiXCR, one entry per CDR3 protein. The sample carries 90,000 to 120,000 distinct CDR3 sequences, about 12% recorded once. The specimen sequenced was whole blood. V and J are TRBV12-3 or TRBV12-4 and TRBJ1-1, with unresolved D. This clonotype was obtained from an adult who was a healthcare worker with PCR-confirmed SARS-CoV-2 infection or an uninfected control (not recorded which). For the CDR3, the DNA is TGTGCCAGCACTATGACGTCGGCCCCTGAAGCTTTCTTT. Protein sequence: CASTMTSAPEAFF.